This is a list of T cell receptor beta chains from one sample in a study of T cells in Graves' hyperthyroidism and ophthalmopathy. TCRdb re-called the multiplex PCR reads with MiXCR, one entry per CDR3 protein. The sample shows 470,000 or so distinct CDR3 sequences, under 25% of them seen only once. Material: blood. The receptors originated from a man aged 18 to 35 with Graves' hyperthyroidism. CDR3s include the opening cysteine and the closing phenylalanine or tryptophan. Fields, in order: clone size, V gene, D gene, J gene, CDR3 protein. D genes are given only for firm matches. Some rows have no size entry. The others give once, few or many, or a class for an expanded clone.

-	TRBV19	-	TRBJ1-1	CASSFLDPFTEAFF
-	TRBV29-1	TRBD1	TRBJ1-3	CSVVDRQYSGNTIYF
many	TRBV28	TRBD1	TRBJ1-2	CASSLIPVSGQLYGYTF
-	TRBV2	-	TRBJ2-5	CASSETIAAQETQYF
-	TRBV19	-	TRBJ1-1	CASTRRAVTEAFF
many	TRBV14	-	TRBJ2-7	CASSKSRGIAYEQYF
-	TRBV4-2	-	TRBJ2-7	CASSQDNGSEQYF
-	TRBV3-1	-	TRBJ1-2	CASSGSFYGYTF
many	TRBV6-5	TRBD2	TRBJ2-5	CASSYRGVQETQYF
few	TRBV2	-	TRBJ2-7	CASSPGTWVYF
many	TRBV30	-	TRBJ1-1	CAWSDGPFMNTEAFF
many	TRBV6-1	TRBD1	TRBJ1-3	CASSGGQGGGNTIYF
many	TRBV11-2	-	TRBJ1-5	CASSLAPTPGPQHF
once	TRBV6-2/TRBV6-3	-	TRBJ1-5	CASSYSNLGRVSNQPQHF
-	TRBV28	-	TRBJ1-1	CAWTDPRNTEAFF
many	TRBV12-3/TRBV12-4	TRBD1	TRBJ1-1	CASSPRQGFGAFF
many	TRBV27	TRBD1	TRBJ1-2	CASSLGDSYGYTF
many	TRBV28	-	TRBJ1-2	CASSFLWVVGYTF
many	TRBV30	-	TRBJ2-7	CAWSASQRSYEQYF
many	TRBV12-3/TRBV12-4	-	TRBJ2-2	CASSSGPAWAGELFF
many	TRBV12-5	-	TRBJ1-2	CASGSRQSGTYGYTF
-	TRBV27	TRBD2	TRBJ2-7	CASSSALQQRGEQYF
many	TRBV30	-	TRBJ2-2	CAWTSLNTGELFF
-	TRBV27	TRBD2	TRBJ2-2	CASSLIAGGYTGELFF
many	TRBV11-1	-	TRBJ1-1	CASSAVRDPRGTNTEAFF
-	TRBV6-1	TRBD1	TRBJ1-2	CASRLPGQGYGYTF
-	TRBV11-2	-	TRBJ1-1	CASSSGRVGNTEAFF
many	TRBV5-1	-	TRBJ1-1	CASSLTRRVAFF
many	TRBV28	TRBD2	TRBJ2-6	CASSPQTGGISGANVLTF
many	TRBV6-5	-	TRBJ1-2	CASSHVGSNYGYTF
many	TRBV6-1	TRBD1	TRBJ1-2	CASSRDRANNYGYTF
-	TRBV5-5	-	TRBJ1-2	CASIHSPQESSRTF
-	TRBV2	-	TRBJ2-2	CASSEVRARGNTGELFF
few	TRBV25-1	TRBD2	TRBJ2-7	CASTRGGSYEQYF
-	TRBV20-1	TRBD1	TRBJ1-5	CSASGTVNQPQHF
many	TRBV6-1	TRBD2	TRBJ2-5	CASIRSGGNQETQYF